Given below is one T cell receptor beta chain in context. This may come from a read error, since a much larger clone is one base off. A quantitative 5'-RACE method, one with molecular barcodes, was used to make TCR beta libraries. TCRdb fed the 5' RACE reads into MiXCR, producing one record per CDR3 protein. The sample shows hundreds of thousands of distinct CDR3 sequences, 7% to 10% of them seen only once. Germline lookup yields CDR1 SGHVS and CDR2 FNYEAQ. The CDR3 has 16 residues. The sample comes from a study of CD8 T cells in ankylosing spondylitis. The chain uses TRBV7-6 and TRBJ2-1, with D possibly being TRBD2 (5 bases). The sample consisted of blood, either unsorted or a sorted T cell fraction (not recorded which). This clonotype was sampled from a female donor with ankylosing spondylitis or in good health (not recorded which). The CDR3 coding sequence is TGTGCCAGCAGCCCCTCCCTTGGGAGCTCCTGCAATGAGCAGTTCTTC. Encoded protein: CASSPSLGSSCNEQFF.